This T cell receptor beta chain was recovered during a study of neurological immune-mediated disorders. Regarding the study as a whole: Phylogenetically, 18 of 34 multiple sclerosis patients' repertoires fell into one related-CDR3 cluster, a possible signature.

The authors made cDNA by 5'RACE with 10-nucleotide random UMIs. Sequencing of 15-18 subjects in each run yielded over 180 million TCR-beta sequences. MiXCR, applied by TCRdb to the 5' RACE reads, yields one record per CDR3 protein. The top ten hold roughly 8.6% of the sample, which has 70,000 to 90,000 distinct CDR3 sequences, 5.8% seen once. V gave up 4 bases and J gave up 9 bases; unmatched junction bases: 6. The CDR3 contains 12 residues. CDR1 SQVTM and CDR2 ANQGSEA come from the germline V gene. In this sample, this clonotype turned up many times. What it binds is not known. Time point given: longitudinal time-point 2.

Sequencing used PBMCs. V and J are TRBV29-1 and TRBJ2-1; 7 nucleotides agree with TRBD1. This receptor was obtained from a woman aged 55-70 years with multiple sclerosis. CDR3 protein: CSVGQGRSEQFF. The DNA for the CDR3 is TGCAGCGTTGGACAGGGAAGGAGTGAGCAGTTCTTC.